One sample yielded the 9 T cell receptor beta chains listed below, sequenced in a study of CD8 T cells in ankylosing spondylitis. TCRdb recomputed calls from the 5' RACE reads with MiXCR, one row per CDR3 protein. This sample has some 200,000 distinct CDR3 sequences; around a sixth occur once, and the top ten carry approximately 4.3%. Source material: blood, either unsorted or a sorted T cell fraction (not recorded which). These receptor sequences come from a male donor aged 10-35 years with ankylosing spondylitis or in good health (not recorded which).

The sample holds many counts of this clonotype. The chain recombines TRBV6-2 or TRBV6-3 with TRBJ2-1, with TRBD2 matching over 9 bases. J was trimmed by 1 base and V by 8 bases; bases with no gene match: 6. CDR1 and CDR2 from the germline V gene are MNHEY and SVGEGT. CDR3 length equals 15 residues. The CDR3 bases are TGTGCCAGCTCTCTAGCGGGATGGTCCTACAATGAGCAGTTCTTC. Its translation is CASSLAGWSYNEQFF.

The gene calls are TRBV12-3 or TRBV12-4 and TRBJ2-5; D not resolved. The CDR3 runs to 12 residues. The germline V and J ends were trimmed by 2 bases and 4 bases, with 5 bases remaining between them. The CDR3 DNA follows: TGTGCCAGCAGTTTACTGTTAGAGACCCAGTACTTC. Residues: CASSLLLETQYF.

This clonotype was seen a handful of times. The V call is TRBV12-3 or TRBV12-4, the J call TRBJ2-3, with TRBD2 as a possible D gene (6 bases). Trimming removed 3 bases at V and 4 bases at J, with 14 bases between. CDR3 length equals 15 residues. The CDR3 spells CASSFGFWGADTQYF. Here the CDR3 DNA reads TGTGCCAGCAGTTTCGGTTTCTGGGGGGCAGATACGCAGTATTTT.

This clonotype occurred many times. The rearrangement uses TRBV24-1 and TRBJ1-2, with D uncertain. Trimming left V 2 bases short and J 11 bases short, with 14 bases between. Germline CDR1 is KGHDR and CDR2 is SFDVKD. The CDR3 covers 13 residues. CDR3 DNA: TGTGCCACCAGTGATTCCCGGGCCCTTAGGTACACCTTC. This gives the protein CATSDSRALRYTF.

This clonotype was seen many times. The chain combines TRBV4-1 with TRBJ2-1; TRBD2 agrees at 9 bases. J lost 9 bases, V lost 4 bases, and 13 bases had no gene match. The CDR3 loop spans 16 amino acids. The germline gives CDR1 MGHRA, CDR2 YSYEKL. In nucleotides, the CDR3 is TGCGCCAGCAGCCGCATCACCGGGACTAGCTCCGGTGAGCAGTTCTTC. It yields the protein CASSRITGTSSGEQFF.

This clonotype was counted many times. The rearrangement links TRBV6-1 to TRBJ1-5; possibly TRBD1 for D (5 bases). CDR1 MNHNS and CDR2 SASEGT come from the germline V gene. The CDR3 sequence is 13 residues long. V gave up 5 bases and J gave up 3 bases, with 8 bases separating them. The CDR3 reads CASSLGANQPQHF. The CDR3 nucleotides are TGTGCCAGCAGTTTAGGGGCCAATCAGCCCCAGCATTTT.

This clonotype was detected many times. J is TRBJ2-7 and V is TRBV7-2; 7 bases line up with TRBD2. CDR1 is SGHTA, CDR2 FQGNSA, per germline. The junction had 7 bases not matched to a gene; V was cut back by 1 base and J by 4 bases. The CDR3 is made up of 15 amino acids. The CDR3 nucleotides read TGTGCCAGCAGCTTAGGGCGGGAGCTGAGTTACGAGCAGTACGTC. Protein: CASSLGRELSYEQYV.

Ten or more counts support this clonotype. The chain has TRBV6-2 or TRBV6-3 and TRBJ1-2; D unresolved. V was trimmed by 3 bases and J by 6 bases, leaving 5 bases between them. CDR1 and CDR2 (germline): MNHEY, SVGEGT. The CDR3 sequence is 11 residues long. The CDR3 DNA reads TGTGCCAGCAGTTATATCGATGGCTACACCTTC. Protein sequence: CASSYIDGYTF.

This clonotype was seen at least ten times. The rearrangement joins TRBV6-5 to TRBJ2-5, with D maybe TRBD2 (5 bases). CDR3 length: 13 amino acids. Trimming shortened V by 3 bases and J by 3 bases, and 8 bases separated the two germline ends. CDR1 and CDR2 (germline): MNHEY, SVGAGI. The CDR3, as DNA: TGTGCCAGCAGTTATACGGGGAAAGAGACCCAGTACTTC. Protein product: CASSYTGKETQYF.